This T cell receptor (beta chain) was sequenced during a study of radiation and T cells in renal cell carcinoma. Study findings and constraints: Top tumor clonotypes rose in blood 2 weeks post-radiation, then contracted.

The time point denotes: baseline pretreatment blood. Treatment of the sample: 15 Gy SBRT to primary tumor, nephrectomy 4 weeks later. Serial blood draws occurred at baseline and 2 and 4 weeks post-SBRT. Regarding this clone: Its antigen is undetermined.

Method: immunoSEQ multiplex PCR; TCRdb's copy keeps in-frame clones and lacks some. The sample includes about 22,000 clones, 70% to 80% of them seen just once. The sample in question was blood, obtained from a patient whose treatment included radiotherapy and nephrectomy. The receptor was derived from a man in his fifties or sixties with renal cell carcinoma.

The CDR3 DNA reads as TGTGCCAGCAGCTTAAAGGCCGGGGAGCTGTTTTTT. This sequence encodes CASSLKAGELFF. V is TRBV7-2 and J is TRBJ2-2; D is uncertain. The CDR3 spans 12 residues. V was pared by 2 bases and J by 6 bases, with 4 bases between. CDR1 is SGHTA, CDR2 FQGNSA, per germline. The full variable domain, its missing parts supplied by reference TRBV7-2 and TRBJ2-2, is GAGVSQSPSNKVTEKGKDVELRCDPISGHTALYWYRQSLGQGLEFLIYFQGNSAPDKSGLPSDRFSAERTGGSVSTLTIQRTQQEDSAVYLCASSLKAGELFFGEGSRLTVL.